This T cell receptor beta chain was captured by sequencing in a study of shared clonotypes between healthy human individuals. Sequencing was performed with immunoSEQ multiplex PCR; in TCRdb, only in-frame clones are kept and a portion is missing. Of over a million clones listed, roughly 96% are singletons. Looked up from germline, CDR1 is KGHSH and CDR2 is LQKENI. The CDR3 contains 13 residues. The V and J ends lost 2 bases and 4 bases respectively, with 8 bases between them. Details on this clone: Its antigen is undetermined. This sample also contains other DNA sequences that code for the same CDR3.

Study-wide points: Investigators expected sequencing depth to affect clonotype sharing among donors.

The TCR was taken from a man under 40 in good health. The material sequenced was naive CD4+ T cells sorted from blood. Subset denoted: CD45RA+ positively selected. The J gene is TRBJ2-5, the V gene TRBV18; possibly TRBD2 for D (6 bases). CDR3 residues: CASSPRGGETQYF. The CDR3 DNA reads TGTGCCAGCTCACCAAGGGGAGGAGAGACCCAGTACTTC.